These 16 T cell receptor beta chains were sequenced from one sample in a study of T cell clusters in autoimmune cytopenias. One tube held mixed TRB-A and TRB-B primer pools for touch-down PCR. TCRdb re-analyzed the multiplex PCR reads; it lists each CDR3 protein once, without DNA. The specimen's table records several thousand distinct CDR3 sequences. Each sample's input was about 270 ng genomic DNA, about 38,000 genome equivalents. Sequencing was performed on peripheral blood. These receptors were taken from a human donor with an autoimmune cytopenia or autoimmune hepatitis (not recorded which).

The CDR3: CSVTTGASGTYEQYF. The chain is built from TRBV29-1 and TRBJ2-7; no DNA is available, so the TRBD2 call from TCRdb remains unchecked. From germline, CDR1 is SQVTM and CDR2 ANQGSEA. The CDR3 consists of 15 residues.

The chain links TRBV10-3 to TRBJ2-4. Germline V gene sequence: CDR1 ENHRY, CDR2 SYGVKD. This CDR3 comprises 13 residues. CDR3 in amino acids: CAISDSVTPIQYF.

This clonotype is deemed medium-sized by its frequency. The CDR3 loop reads CAWKRVEETQYF. The V call is TRBV30, the J call TRBJ2-5; TCRdb's assignment of TRBD2 cannot be checked, as there is no DNA. CDR1 GTSNPN and CDR2 SVGIG come from the germline V gene (reference sequence). The CDR3 runs to 12 residues.

Judged by frequency, this clonotype is medium-sized. CDR3 loop: CASSLSRGSGNTIYF. This sequence joins TRBV27 and TRBJ1-3. The CDR3 sequence is 15 residues long. Germline-derived CDR1 and CDR2 are MNHEY and SMNVEV (reference sequence).

Considering frequency, this clonotype is medium-sized. The gene calls are TRBV19 and TRBJ1-5; the D gene TCRdb calls, TRBD1, cannot be checked with no DNA. Looked up from germline, CDR1 is LNHDA and CDR2 is SQIVND (reference sequence). This CDR3 comprises 13 residues. This chain's CDR3 is CASSMSLQQPQHF.

J is TRBJ2-2 and V is TRBV27; TCRdb indicates TRBD2, and absent DNA this call remains unverified. CDR1 is MNHEY and CDR2 is SMNVEV in the germline V gene (reference sequence). CDR3 length: 17 amino acids. The CDR3 reads CASRGPHPTAGTGELFF.

The chain uses TRBV6-5 and TRBJ2-2; the TCRdb call, TRBD1, lacks DNA for checking. The germline V gene has CDR1 MNHEY and CDR2 SVGAGI. The CDR3 extends over 16 amino acids. CDR3 sequence reads: CASGKGSAGGAGELFF.

By frequency, this clonotype is medium-sized (0.01 to 0.1%). The chain combines TRBV6-1 with TRBJ2-7; TCRdb calls TRBD2, which cannot be checked without DNA. CDR3 length equals 15 residues. The V gene's germline CDR1 is MNHNS and CDR2 SASEGT. CDR3 protein: CASSVTSGDSYEQYF.

The gene calls are TRBV6-2 or TRBV6-3 and TRBJ2-7; TCRdb picks TRBD1, but there is no DNA to check that call. This CDR3 is 16 amino acids long. Germline V gives CDR1 MNHEY, CDR2 SVGEGT. The CDR3: CAIEGGAGTVSYEQYF.

This chain uses TRBV13 with TRBJ2-2. Germline V CDR1 and CDR2: PRHDT, FYEKMQ (reference sequence). The CDR3 sequence is 16 residues long. This chain's CDR3 is CASSRWGYENTGELFF. The variable domain in full, completed from reference TRBV13 and TRBJ2-2, reads AAGVIQSPRHLIKEKRETATLKCYPIPRHDTVYWYQQGPGQDPQFLISFYEKMQSDKGSIPDRFSAQQFSDYHSELNMSSLELGDSALYFCASSRWGYENTGELFFGEGSRLTVL.

The rearrangement uses TRBV30 and TRBJ2-1; TCRdb's D call of TRBD1 is untestable without DNA. The CDR3 spans 14 residues. Germline V gives CDR1 GTSNPN, CDR2 SVGIG (reference sequence). CDR3 in amino acids: CAWSGGNPPGEQFF.

The chain uses TRBV5-1 and TRBJ2-3; with no DNA, the TCRdb D assignment of TRBD2 cannot be verified. This CDR3 comprises 15 residues. CDR1 is SGHRS, CDR2 YFSETQ, per germline. CDR3 protein: CASSLEGVRTDTQYF.

The chain is built from TRBV6-1 and TRBJ1-4. Germline V gene data show CDR1 as MNHNS and CDR2 as SASEGT. The CDR3 contains 15 residues. CDR3 in amino acids: CASSENWHANEKLFF.

This chain uses TRBV7-9 with TRBJ1-4; TCRdb reports TRBD1, a call that lacks DNA to check it against. The CDR3 has 16 residues. The germline V gene has CDR1 SEHNR and CDR2 FQNEAQ (reference sequence). The CDR3 loop is CASTPRTSGTNEKLFF.

CDR3 sequence reads: CASSYSTGTSSHEQYF. The chain joins TRBV6-5 to TRBJ2-7; the D call of TRBD2 rests on TCRdb alone, since no DNA is present to check it. In germline, CDR1 is MNHEY, CDR2 SVGAGI. The length of the CDR3 is 16 residues.

This sequence joins TRBV15 and TRBJ2-1. This CDR3 is built from 13 residues. The germline V gene has CDR1 LNHNV and CDR2 YYDKDF (reference sequence). The CDR3 region is CATSRQRSYEQFF.